The 14 T cell receptor beta chains presented below share a single source sample, sequenced in a study of identical twins. TCRdb reprocessed the 5' RACE reads with MiXCR, giving one entry per CDR3 protein. This sample has more than 600,000 distinct CDR3 sequences, with 15% to 20% found just once. The sample also formed part of further work on T cells expressing NK-cell markers.

Specimen: PBMCs. Every receptor here comes from a woman aged 18-29 years in good health.

The gene calls are TRBV6-6 and TRBJ2-7, with D unclear. Between the trimmed V and J ends, which lost 2 bases and 2 bases, there was a span of 4 bases. From germline, CDR1 is MNHNY and CDR2 SVGAGI (reference sequence). The CDR3 is made up of 12 amino acids. Written as DNA, the CDR3 is TGTGCCAGCAGTTACGAGGCCTACGAGCAGTACTTC. Protein product: CASSYEAYEQYF.

V gene TRBV7-9 combines with J gene TRBJ2-7, with a possible D match to TRBD2 (6 bases). Between the trimmed V and J ends, which lost 2 bases and 2 bases, there was a span of 19 bases. The CDR3 has 17 residues. Per germline, CDR1 SEHNR and CDR2 FQNEAQ (reference sequence). The CDR3 coding sequence is TGTGCCAGCAGCTTACTCCCGCCCCCGGGGGAAACCTACGAGCAGTACTTC. Encoded protein: CASSLLPPPGETYEQYF.

The chain's CDR3 is CAISHPGQGHTEAFF. For the CDR3, the DNA is TGTGCCATCAGCCACCCAGGACAGGGCCACACTGAAGCTTTCTTT. The chain employs TRBV10-3 and TRBJ1-1, with 8 positions matching TRBD1. V trimming: 6 bases; J trimming: 3 bases; junction bases outside the gene matches: 9. Germline CDR1 reads ENHRY; CDR2 reads SYGVKD. There are 15 residues in the CDR3.

The chain uses TRBV7-2 and TRBJ2-2, with D unresolved. The CDR3 is 14 amino acids. V lost 5 bases, J lost 8 bases, and 15 bases lay in between. CDR1 and CDR2 (germline): SGHTA, FQGNSA. The CDR3 DNA sequence: TGTGCCAGCAGCCCCCCCCGGTGGGGAGGGGAGCTGTTTTTT. Its protein is CASSPPRWGGELFF.

This clonotype was recorded a few times. The CDR3 DNA reads as TGTGCCAGCAGCCGTATTACCTCACAGACAGGGAACTACGAGCAGTACTTC. Encoded protein: CASSRITSQTGNYEQYF. The rearrangement links TRBV7-9 to TRBJ2-7; 7 bases match TRBD1. Unmatched junction bases numbered 16, after V lost 5 bases and J lost 3 bases. Germline V gene data show CDR1 as SEHNR and CDR2 as FQNEAQ (reference sequence). This CDR3 is 17 amino acids long.

In this sample, this clonotype turned up a few times. The chain has TRBV7-9 and TRBJ2-1; TRBD2 matches at 7 bases. This CDR3 region has 17 residues. Per the germline V gene, CDR1 is SEHNR and CDR2 is FQNEAQ (reference sequence). The J segment lost 6 bases and the V segment lost 5 bases, leaving 16 bases of the junction unmatched. The CDR3 here is CASSRSRLQGEGNEQFF. The CDR3 DNA reads as TGTGCCAGCAGCCGATCGAGACTACAAGGGGAGGGCAATGAGCAGTTCTTC.

This clonotype was recorded a few times. The chain couples TRBV15 to TRBJ1-2; D may be TRBD1 (5 bases). The CDR3 spans 15 residues. Germline-derived CDR1 and CDR2 are LNHNV and YYDKDF (reference sequence). Trimming took 0 bases from V and 4 from J, leaving 12 bases between them. The CDR3 nucleotides read TGTGCCACCAGCAGAGAAGTTGGGGGTCCCTATGGCTACACCTTC. Translation gives CATSREVGGPYGYTF.

In this sample, this clonotype turned up a few times. V usage is TRBV20-1 and J usage is TRBJ2-1, with D maybe TRBD2 (6 bases). V lost 1 base to trimming and J lost 2 bases, with 12 bases between them. Germline V lookup: CDR1 DFQATT, CDR2 SNEGSKA (reference sequence). The CDR3 spans 15 residues. This chain's CDR3 is CSARAAGRTYNEQFF. As DNA, the CDR3 is TGCAGTGCTAGAGCGGCGGGAAGGACCTACAATGAGCAGTTCTTC.

This clonotype was seen only a few times. The chain employs TRBV7-2 and TRBJ2-3; D is perhaps TRBD1 (5 bases). Germline V lookup: CDR1 SGHTA, CDR2 FQGNSA. Trimming took 4 bases from V and 3 from J, leaving 14 bases between them. The CDR3 covers 15 residues. DNA of the CDR3: TGTGCCAGCAGCTCTCCTACACACAGGACAGATACGCAGTATTTT. Its translation is CASSSPTHRTDTQYF. Full variable domain (rest looked up from reference TRBV7-2 and TRBJ2-3): GAGVSQSPSNKVTEKGKDVELRCDPISGHTALYWYRQSLGQGLEFLIYFQGNSAPDKSGLPSDRFSAERTGGSVSTLTIQRTQQEDSAVYLCASSSPTHRTDTQYFGPGTRLTVL.

In its sample, this clonotype was seen many times. V usage is TRBV12-3 or TRBV12-4 and J usage is TRBJ2-5; 7 nucleotides align to TRBD1. The CDR3 has 14 amino acids. After removal of 6 bases from V and 3 bases from J, the junction contained 7 bases not matched to a gene. The CDR3 protein is CASSRQGREETQYF. CDR3 nucleotide sequence: TGTGCCAGCAGCCGACAGGGAAGGGAAGAGACCCAGTACTTC.

In its sample, this clonotype was seen a few times. The CDR3 DNA is TGCGCCAGCGCCTTGAGGGGGGCCTATGGCTACACCTTC. Its translation: CASALRGAYGYTF. This chain uses TRBV5-1 with TRBJ1-2; D is perhaps TRBD1 (6 bases). Trimming removed 7 bases from V and 4 bases from J, with 14 bases in between. CDR3 length: 13 residues. Germline values: CDR1 SGHRS, CDR2 YFSETQ. The variable domain in full, with the rest retrieved from reference TRBV5-1 and TRBJ1-2, is KAGVTQTPRYLIKTRGQQVTLSCSPISGHRSVSWYQQTPGQGLQFLFEYFSETQRNKGNFPGRFSGRQFSNSRSEMNVSTLELGDSALYLCASALRGAYGYTFGSGTRLTVV.

This clonotype was counted a few times. The V gene is TRBV29-1, the J gene TRBJ2-5, with 7 bases identical to TRBD1. The V gene end was trimmed by 4 bases and the J gene end by 5 bases; junction bases not matched to a gene: 4. The CDR3 spans 12 residues. Looked up from germline, CDR1 is SQVTM and CDR2 is ANQGSEA. The CDR3 nucleotides are TGCAGCGTTGGCTACAGGGGTGAGACCCAGTACTTC. The encoded protein is CSVGYRGETQYF.

This clonotype was found a few times. The chain is built from TRBV20-1 and TRBJ2-2, with 8 bases lining up with TRBD2. The trim removed 6 bases at V and 4 bases at J, leaving 10 bases unmatched. Germline assignment: CDR1 DFQATT and CDR2 SNEGSKA (reference sequence). This CDR3 is built from 15 residues. In DNA form, the CDR3 reads TGCAGTGCCACGCATAGAGCGGGAGTCACCGGGGAGCTGTTTTTT. It specifies CSATHRAGVTGELFF.

This clonotype was seen more than once but under ten times. This chain connects TRBV29-1 to TRBJ2-1; 13 positions agree with TRBD2. Germline CDR1 SQVTM, CDR2 ANQGSEA. V was clipped by 2 bases and J by 10 bases; unmatched bases: 5. The CDR3 totals 14 residues. The CDR3 is CSVESGLAGVEQFF. CDR3 in DNA: TGCAGCGTTGAAAGCGGACTAGCGGGAGTAGAGCAGTTCTTC.